The 8 T cell receptor beta chains in this list originate from one sample, sequenced in a study of cytomegalovirus exposure and HLA in healthy donors. The PCR was carried out with 60 Vbeta primers and 13 Jbeta primers. Profiling relied on immunoSEQ multiplex PCR, and the TCRdb table lists in-frame clones only, not all of them. The data hold roughly 240,000 clones, with about 85% observed a single time. Sequencing used PBMCs. Receptors were obtained from a girl under 10 years old in good health and CMV-seronegative.

The V gene is TRBV5-4, the J gene TRBJ2-3; TRBD2 aligns across 12 bases. The CDR3 is made up of 16 amino acids. V lost 1 base to trimming and J lost 1 base; unmatched junction nucleotides: 1. From germline, CDR1 is SGHNT and CDR2 YYREEE (reference sequence). Written as DNA, the CDR3 is TGTGCCAGCAGCTTGAGACTAGCGGGGGGCACAGATACGCAGTATTTT. Residues: CASSLRLAGGTDTQYF.

To note about this clone: The germline gene is not matched at one end of the junction; a read error may be the cause. This sequence joins TRBV6-4 and TRBJ2-4; D perhaps matches TRBD2 (6 bases). Germline assignment: CDR1 MRHNA and CDR2 SNTAGT. The CDR3 covers 15 residues. CDR3 in DNA: TGTGCCAGCAGTGACGACTGGAGGGGCAAAGACATTCAGTACTTC. Amino acids: CASSDDWRGKDIQYF.

V and J are TRBV6-5 and TRBJ2-2, with D possibly being TRBD2 (6 bases). V was shortened by 2 bases and J by 4 bases, with 14 bases between the two germline ends. Germline V lookup: CDR1 MNHEY, CDR2 SVGAGI. The CDR3 is 16 amino acids. The CDR3 DNA is TGTGCCAGCAGTTACGACTCGGGGAGGCCCACCGGGGAGCTGTTTTTT. It codes for CASSYDSGRPTGELFF.

This chain uses TRBV5-1 with TRBJ2-1; 7 bases line up with TRBD2. Germline loops: CDR1 SGHRS, CDR2 YFSETQ. This CDR3 has 13 amino acids. The V and J ends lost 2 bases and 15 bases, in that order; junction bases with no gene match: 11. The CDR3 nucleotides are TGCGCCAGCAGCTTACGGACTAGGGACGAGGGGTTCTTC. It is translated as CASSLRTRDEGFF.

The chain uses TRBV19 and TRBJ2-7, with a weak D call TRBD1 (5 bases). The CDR3 spans 14 residues. CDR1 is LNHDA and CDR2 is SQIVND in the germline V gene (reference sequence). Trimming pared 6 bases from V and 1 base from J, leaving 13 bases between. CDR3 residues: CASSPGDSSYEQYF. CDR3 in DNA: TGTGCCAGTAGCCCGGGCGACAGTTCCTACGAGCAGTACTTC.

This chain joins TRBV19 and TRBJ1-2, with 11 bases aligning to TRBD1. CDR1 LNHDA and CDR2 SQIVND come from the germline V gene (reference sequence). The CDR3 consists of 13 residues. Trimming cost V 9 bases and J 6 bases; bases outside gene matches: 6. The CDR3 DNA reads TGTGCCAGCAAGGGACAGGGGGTAAATGGCTACACCTTC. It encodes CASKGQGVNGYTF.

The CDR3 bases are TGCGCCAGCAGCCAAGATGCGAGGGTCGGTCATATGGTCGGCTACACCTTC. It codes for CASSQDARVGHMVGYTF. The J gene is TRBJ1-2, the V gene TRBV4-1; D unresolved. The CDR3 extends over 17 amino acids. Trimming removed 0 bases at V and 8 bases at J, with 22 bases between. Looked up from germline, CDR1 is MGHRA and CDR2 is YSYEKL.

This chain links TRBV27 with TRBJ1-1; the D is unclear. The CDR3 is made up of 11 amino acids. Germline V lookup: CDR1 MNHEY, CDR2 SMNVEV (reference sequence). Trimming pared 6 bases from V and 5 bases from J, leaving 7 bases between. Written as DNA, the CDR3 is TGTGCCAGCAGCACCAGGACTGAAGCTTTCTTT. It encodes CASSTRTEAFF.